A selection of T cell receptor beta chains follows, all from one sample in a study of blood T cell repertoires in COVID-19. The protocol was immunoSEQ multiplex PCR, while the TCRdb copy is restricted to in-frame clones and leaves out a portion. Here the sample spans approximately 89,000 clones, approximately 72% being singletons. The sequencing sample was made of peripheral blood. The receptors shown here come from a man in his 70s with acute or convalescent COVID-19. CDR3s include the opening cysteine and the closing phenylalanine or tryptophan. The D gene is left open where the match is weak. Rows give clone size only sometimes, using once, few, many, or a class for an expanded clone.

CDR3 DNA,CDR3 protein,J gene,D gene,V gene,clone size
TGTGCCAGCAGTTTGGGGAGGTCGACTGAAGCTTTCTTT,CASSLGRSTEAFF,TRBJ1-1,-,TRBV28,-
TGTGCCAGCAGTACCGACGGGGGGGCTAGCAATCAGCCCCAGCATTTT,CASSTDGGASNQPQHF,TRBJ1-5,-,TRBV27,few
TGTGCCAGCTCACCACCGTCGGACAGGGGAGAGACCCAGTACTTC,CASSPPSDRGETQYF,TRBJ2-5,TRBD1,TRBV18,-
TGTGCCTGGAGTGGCGGGCAGGGGTTTGAAAAACTGTTTTTT,CAWSGGQGFEKLFF,TRBJ1-4,-,TRBV30,-
TGTGCCAGCAGTTCCCAGCCCGGGACAGGGGACTACGAGCAGTACTTC,CASSSQPGTGDYEQYF,TRBJ2-7,TRBD1,TRBV28,-
TGTGCCAGCTCAACCTTTCGGGAGAGTACCTACAATGAGCAGTTCTTC,CASSTFRESTYNEQFF,TRBJ2-1,-,TRBV18,-
TGTGCCAGCAGTGAACTCCCGGATGCAGGTGAGCAGTTCTTC,CASSELPDAGEQFF,TRBJ2-1,-,TRBV6-1,few
TGTGCCAGCAGCTGGGGACTAGCGCGGACCTACGAGCAGTACTTC,CASSWGLARTYEQYF,TRBJ2-7,TRBD2,TRBV6-5,-
TGCGCCAGCAGCCGGGGACTTCCAGTGGTATATAATTCACCCCTCCACTTT,CASSRGLPVVYNSPLHF,TRBJ1-6,-,TRBV4-1,few
TGTGCCAGCAGCCCCCCATTAGCGGGGCGGCAAGAGACCCAGTACTTC,CASSPPLAGRQETQYF,TRBJ2-5,TRBD2,TRBV3-1/TRBV3-2,-
TGTGCCAGCAGCAACTCCGTCGGGAGGGGAACCTACGAGCAGTACTTC,CASSNSVGRGTYEQYF,TRBJ2-7,TRBD2,TRBV7-6,-
TGTGCCAGCAGCCCCGGTTTGAGCTCTGGAAACACCATATATTTT,CASSPGLSSGNTIYF,TRBJ1-3,-,TRBV5-8,-
TGTGCCAGCAGCGATGACAGGGTGCGCTCTGGAAACACCATATATTTT,CASSDDRVRSGNTIYF,TRBJ1-3,TRBD1,TRBV5-4,few
TGTGCCAGCAGCTCATTTCTAGCGTCCTCCTACGAGCAGTACTTC,CASSSFLASSYEQYF,TRBJ2-7,-,TRBV7-2,-
TGTGCCAGCAGGCCGCAAGACAGATCCCCTTTGCATTTT,CASRPQDRSPLHF,TRBJ1-5,-,TRBV27,-
TGTGCCACCAGTGATTGGACAGGGACCTTCACAGATACGCAGTATTTT,CATSDWTGTFTDTQYF,TRBJ2-3,TRBD1,TRBV24-1,-
TGTGCCAGCAGCGTAGTGGCGGGAGGGATATACAATGAGCAGTTCTTC,CASSVVAGGIYNEQFF,TRBJ2-1,TRBD2,TRBV9,-
TGTGCCACCAGTGATCCTGCGTGGGGCTACACCTTC,CATSDPAWGYTF,TRBJ1-2,-,TRBV24-1,-
TGTGCCAGTACCCCCCTCCAGGGGGTTGATCAGCCCCAGCATTTT,CASTPLQGVDQPQHF,TRBJ1-5,TRBD1,TRBV19,-
TGTGCCAGCAGCTTAGTCCGGGGAGAGACCCAGTACTTC,CASSLVRGETQYF,TRBJ2-5,-,TRBV13,-
TGTGCCAGCAGCTTAATCACCGGGGGGCGGGTTAACTATGGCTACACCTTC,CASSLITGGRVNYGYTF,TRBJ1-2,-,TRBV7-2,-
TGTGCCAGTACCTTGGACAGGGTAGGGACCGGGGAGCTGTTTTTT,CASTLDRVGTGELFF,TRBJ2-2,TRBD1,TRBV19,-
TGTGCCTGGAGTGTACTCGGGGACAGCTACGAGCAGTACTTC,CAWSVLGDSYEQYF,TRBJ2-7,TRBD1,TRBV30,-
TGTGCCAGCAGCCTGGGACAGATGCTCAATCAGCCCCAGCATTTT,CASSLGQMLNQPQHF,TRBJ1-5,TRBD1,TRBV5-6,-
TGTGCCAGCAGCTTAAACGCAGACACAGATACGCAGTATTTT,CASSLNADTDTQYF,TRBJ2-3,-,TRBV7-2,-
TGCGCCAGCAGCTTTCGACAGGGCGAATCACCCCTCCACTTT,CASSFRQGESPLHF,TRBJ1-6,TRBD1,TRBV4-1,-
TGTGCCAGCAGTTTCCCCGGACAGGGCGAGACGAGAGAGACCCAGTACTTC,CASSFPGQGETRETQYF,TRBJ2-5,TRBD1,TRBV28,few
TGCGCCAGCAGCTTGGCCAAACAGGACACCGGGGAGCTGTTTTTT,CASSLAKQDTGELFF,TRBJ2-2,-,TRBV5-1,few
TGTGCCAGCAGCCTTACTGGCTACGAGCAGTACTTC,CASSLTGYEQYF,TRBJ2-7,-,TRBV27,many
TGTGCCAGCAGTGACCCGGGAGTGCCCGAAGATGAGCAGTTCTTC,CASSDPGVPEDEQFF,TRBJ2-1,-,TRBV2,-
TGTGCCAGCAGTCTTGCCGGACAGTACGAGCAGTACTTC,CASSLAGQYEQYF,TRBJ2-7,-,TRBV6-5,-
TGTGCCAGCAGCGCCCTAAGGGGAGGGTCCGACACCGGGGAGCTGTTTTTT,CASSALRGGSDTGELFF,TRBJ2-2,TRBD2,TRBV3-1/TRBV3-2,-
TGTGCCAGCAGCACAGGGGGGGAAGGAGAGACCCAGTACTTC,CASSTGGEGETQYF,TRBJ2-5,-,TRBV9,few